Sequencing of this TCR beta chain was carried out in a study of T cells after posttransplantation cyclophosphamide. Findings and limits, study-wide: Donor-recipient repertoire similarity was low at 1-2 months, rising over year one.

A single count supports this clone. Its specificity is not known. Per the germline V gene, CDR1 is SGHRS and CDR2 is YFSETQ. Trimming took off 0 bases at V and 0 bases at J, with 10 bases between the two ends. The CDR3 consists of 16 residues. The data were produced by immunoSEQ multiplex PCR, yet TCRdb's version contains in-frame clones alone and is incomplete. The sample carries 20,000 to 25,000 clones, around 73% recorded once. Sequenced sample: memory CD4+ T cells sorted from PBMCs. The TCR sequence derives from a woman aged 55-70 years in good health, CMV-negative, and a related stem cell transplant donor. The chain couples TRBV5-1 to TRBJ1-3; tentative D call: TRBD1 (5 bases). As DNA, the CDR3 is TGCGCCAGCAGCTTGGCGGACACGAGCTCTGGAAACACCATATATTTT. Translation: CASSLADTSSGNTIYF.